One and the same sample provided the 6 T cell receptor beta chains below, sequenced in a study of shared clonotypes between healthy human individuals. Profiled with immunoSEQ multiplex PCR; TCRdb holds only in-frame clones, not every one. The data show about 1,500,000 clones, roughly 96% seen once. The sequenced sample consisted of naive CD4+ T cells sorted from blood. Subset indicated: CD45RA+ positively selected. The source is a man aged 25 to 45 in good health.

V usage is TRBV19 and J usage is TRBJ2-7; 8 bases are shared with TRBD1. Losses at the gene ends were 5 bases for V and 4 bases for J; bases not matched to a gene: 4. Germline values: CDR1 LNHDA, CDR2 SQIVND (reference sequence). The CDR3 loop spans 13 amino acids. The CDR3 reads CASSVDREYEQYF. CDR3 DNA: TGTGCCAGTAGTGTGGACAGGGAGTACGAGCAGTACTTC.

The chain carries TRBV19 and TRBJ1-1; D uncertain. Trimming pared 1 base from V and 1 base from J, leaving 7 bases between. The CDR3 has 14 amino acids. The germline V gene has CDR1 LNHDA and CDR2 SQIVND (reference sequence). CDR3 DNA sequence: TGTGCCAGTAGTATAGCCGAGTCGAACACTGAAGCTTTCTTT. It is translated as CASSIAESNTEAFF.

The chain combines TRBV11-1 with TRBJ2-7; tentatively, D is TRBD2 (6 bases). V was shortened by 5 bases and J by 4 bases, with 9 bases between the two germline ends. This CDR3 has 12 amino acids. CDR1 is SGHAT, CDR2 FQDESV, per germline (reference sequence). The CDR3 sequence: CASSRGIYEQYF. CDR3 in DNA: TGTGCCAGCAGCCGCGGGATTTACGAGCAGTACTTC.

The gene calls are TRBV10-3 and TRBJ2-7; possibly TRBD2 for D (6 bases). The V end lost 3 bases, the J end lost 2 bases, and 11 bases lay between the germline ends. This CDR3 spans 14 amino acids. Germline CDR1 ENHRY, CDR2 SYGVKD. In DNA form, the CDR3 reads TGTGCCATCAGTGATCTAGCGTCGACCTACGAGCAGTACTTC. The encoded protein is CAISDLASTYEQYF.

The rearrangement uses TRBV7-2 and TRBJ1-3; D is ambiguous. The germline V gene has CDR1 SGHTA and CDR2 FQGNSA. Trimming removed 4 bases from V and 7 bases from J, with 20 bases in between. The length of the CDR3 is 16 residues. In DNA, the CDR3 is TGTGCCAGCAGCTCCCCCGGAGACCCCTTCGGGAACACCATATATTTT. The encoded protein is CASSSPGDPFGNTIYF. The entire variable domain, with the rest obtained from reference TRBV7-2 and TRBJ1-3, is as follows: GAGVSQSPSNKVTEKGKDVELRCDPISGHTALYWYRQSLGQGLEFLIYFQGNSAPDKSGLPSDRFSAERTGGSVSTLTIQRTQQEDSAVYLCASSSPGDPFGNTIYFGEGSWLTVV.

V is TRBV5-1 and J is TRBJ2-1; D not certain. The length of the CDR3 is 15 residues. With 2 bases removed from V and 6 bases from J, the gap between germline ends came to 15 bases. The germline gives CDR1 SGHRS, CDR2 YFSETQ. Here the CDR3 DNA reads TGCGCCAGCAGCTTCGAAACAGCCAGGTCCAATGAGCAGTTCTTC. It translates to CASSFETARSNEQFF.